The source of this TCR beta chain is a study of PD-1 blockade in classical Hodgkin lymphoma. General study results and limits: It was among complete responders that baseline diversity resembled that of newly diagnosed patients. Some patients began nivolumab under 1 year after ASCT. These patients were excluded from later analyses. The drivers behind the repertoire differences, possibly disease activity or prior therapy, remain undefined.

Time point denoted: cycle 4 day 1 (C4D1), after more than 5 weeks of nivolumab. Relapse was seen in all patients after autologous stem cell transplantation, and brentuximab vedotin exposure was variable. Classifying best responses yielded complete response, partial response or progressive disease. Generated by immunoSEQ multiplex PCR, the TCRdb table keeps only in-frame clones and is missing some. Of 30,000 or so clones in the sample, 82% were seen once. Of note for this clone: Its specificity is not known.

CDR1 and CDR2 from the germline V gene are LNHDA and SQIVND (reference sequence). The CDR3 extends over 15 amino acids. The V and J ends lost 5 bases and 2 bases respectively, with 13 bases between them. This chain links TRBV19 with TRBJ1-3; D not certain. The sequence came from a human donor with classical Hodgkin lymphoma. The sequences come from peripheral blood mononuclear cells (PBMCs), collected before the fourth cycle of nivolumab. The chain's CDR3 is CASSGPVFAGNTIYF. CDR3 bases: TGTGCCAGTAGTGGCCCCGTATTCGCTGGAAACACCATATATTTT.